Shown below are 26 T cell receptor beta chains from a single sample sequenced in a study of blood T cell repertoires in COVID-19. Profiled with immunoSEQ multiplex PCR; TCRdb holds only in-frame clones, not every one. The sample has fewer than 250,000 clones; around nine tenths are singletons. The sequencing sample was made of peripheral blood. These receptors were taken from a man aged 55-75 years who had recovered from COVID-19.

This clone has only a few counts. This sequence joins TRBV7-6 and TRBJ2-1; D gene uncertain. Trimming took 0 bases from V and 4 from J, leaving 13 bases between them. The germline V gene has CDR1 SGHVS and CDR2 FNYEAQ. The CDR3 extends over 16 amino acids. DNA of the CDR3: TGTGCCAGCAGCTTAGCCCGCAGTTTTGGTTACAATGAGCAGTTCTTC. Translation: CASSLARSFGYNEQFF.

The chain carries TRBV4-3 and TRBJ2-7; TRBD2 matches 10 bases. Germline trimming cut 4 bases from V and 6 bases from J; bases unmatched to any gene: 12. In germline, CDR1 is LGHNA, CDR2 YSLEER. The CDR3 is 16 residues long. The CDR3 bases are TGCGCCAGCAGCCGCCTTCTAGCGGGAGTTAAAGTCGAGCAGTACTTC. Translation: CASSRLLAGVKVEQYF.

The chain employs TRBV11-2 and TRBJ2-7; D gene uncertain. The CDR3 runs 15 residues. V lost 4 bases and J lost 1, with 14 bases in between. Germline V CDR1 and CDR2: SGHAT, FQNNGV. CDR3 nucleotide sequence: TGTGCCAGCAGCTCTAACGTAGGCGGTTCCTACGAGCAGTACTTC. Its protein is CASSSNVGGSYEQYF.

The V call is TRBV6-5, the J call TRBJ2-7; 8 nucleotides align to TRBD2. The CDR3 is 16 amino acids. CDR1 and CDR2 (germline): MNHEY, SVGAGI. Germline trimming cut 2 bases from V and 6 bases from J; bases unmatched to any gene: 12. The CDR3 DNA sequence: TGTGCCAGCAGTTACCCTAAACCGGGGGGGAGCGTCGAGCAGTACTTC. Its translation is CASSYPKPGGSVEQYF.

V is TRBV3-1 (or the pseudogene TRBV3-2) and J is TRBJ1-1, with D tentatively TRBD1 (6 bases). Trimming removed 4 bases at V and 4 bases at J, with 10 bases between. CDR3 length: 13 amino acids. Germline values: CDR1 LGHDT, CDR2 YNNKEL (reference sequence). CDR3 DNA sequence: TGTGCCAGCAGCCCTACAGGGAGCACTGAAGCTTTCTTT. It encodes CASSPTGSTEAFF.

V gene TRBV2 combines with J gene TRBJ1-6; TRBD1 matches at 8 bases. The germline gives CDR1 SNHLY, CDR2 FYNNEI. The CDR3 sequence is 13 residues long. V gave up 7 bases and J gave up 6 bases; unmatched junction bases: 2. The CDR3 reads CASIGQGNSPLHF. CDR3 coding DNA: TGTGCCAGCATTGGACAGGGTAATTCACCCCTCCACTTT.

The chain has TRBV28 and TRBJ1-2; D is undetermined. V shed 7 bases and J shed 3 bases, with 9 bases lying between them. The CDR3 has 12 residues. Per germline, CDR1 MDHEN and CDR2 SYDVKM. The CDR3 is CASNSNYYGYTF. CDR3 in DNA: TGTGCCAGCAACAGCAACTACTATGGCTACACCTTC.

CDR3 amino acids: CASSHDGTNFLQYF. The CDR3 region has the DNA TGTGCCAGCTCCCACGACGGGACAAACTTCCTTCAGTACTTC. The rearrangement uses TRBV18 and TRBJ2-4; D may be TRBD1 (6 bases). The germline CDR1 and CDR2 sequences are KGHSH and LQKENI. The CDR3 runs to 14 residues. V was trimmed by 6 bases and J by 11 bases, leaving 20 bases between them. Full variable domain (rest looked up from reference TRBV18 and TRBJ2-4): NAGVMQNPRHLVRRRGQEARLRCSPMKGHSHVYWYRQLPEEGLKFMVYLQKENIIDESGMPKERFSAEFPKEGPSILRIQQVVRGDSAAYFCASSHDGTNFLQYFGAGTRLSVL.

The DNA for the CDR3 is TGTGCCAGCAGCTTTGGACTAGCGGGAGGGCCCCACGAGCAGTACTTC. The encoded protein is CASSFGLAGGPHEQYF. V gene TRBV7-9 combines with J gene TRBJ2-7; 15 positions agree with TRBD2. The CDR3 spans 16 residues. Germline lookup yields CDR1 SEHNR and CDR2 FQNEAQ (reference sequence). V lost 3 bases, J lost 5 bases, and 5 bases stayed unmatched.

This clone was counted a single time. The chain combines TRBV11-2 with TRBJ2-5; D may be TRBD2 (6 bases). Per the germline V gene, CDR1 is SGHAT and CDR2 is FQNNGV. The ends were cut back, 4 bases at V and 5 bases at J, with 23 bases in the middle. The CDR3 spans 17 residues. The CDR3: CASSSGFPLAGMETQYF. The CDR3 nucleotides are TGTGCCAGCAGCTCCGGGTTCCCTCTCGCGGGAATGGAGACCCAGTACTTC.

The rearrangement links TRBV18 to TRBJ1-5, with 7 bases that match TRBD1. After removal of 6 bases from V and 6 bases from J, the junction contained 11 bases not matched to a gene. Germline CDR1 KGHSH, CDR2 LQKENI. The CDR3 consists of 15 residues. The CDR3 nucleotides read TGTGCCAGCTCCCCCGGGACAGTAGGAACTCAGCCCCAGCATTTT. This encodes CASSPGTVGTQPQHF.

V is TRBV27 and J is TRBJ1-5; D call uncertain. Germline lookup yields CDR1 MNHEY and CDR2 SMNVEV (reference sequence). The CDR3 contains 16 residues. Trimming pared 5 bases from V and 2 bases from J, leaving 16 bases between. CDR3 sequence reads: CASSNLGGSGNQPQHF. CDR3 nucleotides: TGTGCCAGCAGTAACCTGGGAGGGTCCGGCAATCAGCCCCAGCATTTT.

The chain links TRBV7-2 to TRBJ2-1; a weak D match, TRBD1 (6 bases). V lost 1 base, J lost 7 bases, and 8 bases lay in between. The CDR3 consists of 13 residues. Germline V gene data show CDR1 as SGHTA and CDR2 as FQGNSA. The CDR3 coding sequence is TGTGCCAGCAGCTTAGTGGGGGCGAATGAGCAGTTCTTC. Translated: CASSLVGANEQFF.

The chain is built from TRBV6-5 and TRBJ1-1; the match to TRBD1 covers 11 bases. The germline gives CDR1 MNHEY, CDR2 SVGAGI. This CDR3 region has 13 residues. V gave up 6 bases and J gave up 6 bases; unmatched junction bases: 3. The CDR3 spells CASRRDRGAEAFF. In DNA, the CDR3 is TGTGCCAGCAGGAGGGACAGGGGGGCTGAAGCTTTCTTT.

The V gene is TRBV7-2, the J gene TRBJ1-3; TRBD1 aligns across 7 bases. The trim removed 5 bases at V and 0 bases at J, leaving 13 bases unmatched. The CDR3 is made up of 18 amino acids. The V gene's germline CDR1 is SGHTA and CDR2 FQGNSA. Here the CDR3 DNA reads TGTGCCAGCAGCCCAAGTCCCGGGACAGCATACTCTGGAAACACCATATATTTT. It specifies CASSPSPGTAYSGNTIYF.

The chain couples TRBV9 to TRBJ2-3; 8 bases agree with TRBD2. Germline CDR1 reads SGDLS; CDR2 reads YYNGEE. The CDR3 is made up of 14 amino acids. The J segment lost 1 base and the V segment lost 4 bases, leaving 2 bases of the junction unmatched. CDR3: CASSKTSGTDTQYF. The CDR3 DNA follows: TGTGCCAGCAGCAAGACTAGCGGCACAGATACGCAGTATTTT.

The chain recombines TRBV7-2 with TRBJ2-7; 9 bases are shared with TRBD1. The CDR3 is made up of 13 amino acids. The J segment lost 5 bases and the V segment lost 5 bases, leaving 4 bases of the junction unmatched. Germline assignment: CDR1 SGHTA and CDR2 FQGNSA. The CDR3 loop reads CASSRQGEHEQYF. The CDR3 DNA follows: TGTGCCAGCAGCCGACAGGGGGAGCACGAGCAGTACTTC.

V usage is TRBV18 and J usage is TRBJ2-1, with D tentatively TRBD2 (6 bases). CDR3 length: 15 residues. Germline CDR1 reads KGHSH; CDR2 reads LQKENI. Trimming pared 3 bases from V and 6 bases from J, leaving 15 bases between. CDR3 amino acids: CASSPRTTGGNEQFF. CDR3 nucleotides: TGTGCCAGCTCACCCCGGACTACTGGCGGCAATGAGCAGTTCTTC.

V usage is TRBV24-1 and J usage is TRBJ2-3; TRBD1 matches at 8 bases. Germline CDR1 and CDR2: KGHDR and SFDVKD. CDR3 size: 15 residues. V shed 6 bases, J shed 6 bases, and the junction held 10 bases outside the gene matches. CDR3 protein: CATSPVQGATDTQYF. The CDR3 bases are TGTGCCACCAGTCCCGTGCAGGGGGCGACGGATACGCAGTATTTT.

The sample holds one count of this clone. The chain recombines TRBV5-5 with TRBJ2-1; 7 bases agree with TRBD2. V lost 4 bases, J lost 2 bases, and 6 bases stayed unmatched. Per the germline V gene, CDR1 is SGHKS and CDR2 is YYEKEE (reference sequence). The CDR3 covers 15 residues. CDR3 DNA sequence: TGTGCCAGCAGCAAAGCGGGGCCCCCCTACAATGAGCAGTTCTTC. It codes for CASSKAGPPYNEQFF.

This chain joins TRBV18 and TRBJ2-1; TRBD2 matches at 9 bases. CDR3 length equals 15 residues. V lost 1 base to trimming and J lost 4 bases; unmatched junction nucleotides: 2. The V gene's germline CDR1 is KGHSH and CDR2 LQKENI. The CDR3 protein is CASSPRLAAYNEQFF. Written as DNA, the CDR3 is TGTGCCAGCTCACCACGACTAGCGGCTTACAATGAGCAGTTCTTC.

The chain is built from TRBV5-1 and TRBJ2-7; 8 positions agree with TRBD1. Germline V gene lookup returns CDR1 SGHRS and CDR2 YFSETQ. CDR3 length equals 15 residues. V lost 4 bases to trimming and J lost 1 base; unmatched junction nucleotides: 7. The CDR3 region has the DNA TGCGCCAGCAGCCCGCAGGGGGCGTCTTCCTACGAGCAGTACTTC. Translated: CASSPQGASSYEQYF.

The J gene is TRBJ2-7, the V gene TRBV6-6, with D perhaps matching TRBD2 (7 bases). V gave up 11 bases and J gave up 3 bases, with 17 bases separating them. There are 13 residues in the CDR3. Germline V gene lookup returns CDR1 MNHNY and CDR2 SVGAGI (reference sequence). The CDR3 loop is CASARGTIYEQYF. Here the CDR3 DNA reads TGTGCCTCCGCGCGGGGGACAATCTACGAGCAGTACTTC.

This clone was detected once. The chain couples TRBV2 to TRBJ2-7, with D maybe TRBD1 (5 bases). Trimming shortened V by 2 bases and J by 5 bases, and 16 bases separated the two germline ends. Germline CDR1 and CDR2: SNHLY and FYNNEI. The CDR3 totals 15 residues. This CDR3 is CASSEPSGKVDEQYF. The CDR3, as DNA: TGTGCCAGCAGTGAACCTTCAGGGAAGGTCGACGAGCAGTACTTC.

This clone was detected once. The genes are TRBV4-1 and TRBJ2-2; maybe TRBD1 (5 bases). Looked up from germline, CDR1 is MGHRA and CDR2 is YSYEKL. V was clipped by 4 bases and J by 5 bases, with 20 bases between them. The CDR3 spans 17 residues. CDR3 nucleotide sequence: TGCGCCAGCAGCCGAACAGGACCCGCAAGGCGGACCGGGGAGCTGTTTTTT. Residues: CASSRTGPARRTGELFF.

The chain employs TRBV5-1 and TRBJ2-5; 10 bases agree with TRBD1. This CDR3 region has 15 residues. With 0 bases clipped from V and 5 bases from J, the junction kept 4 bases outside the gene matches. Germline assignment: CDR1 SGHRS and CDR2 YFSETQ. CDR3 in DNA: TGCGCCAGCAGCTTGGTGGGACAGGGGACGGAGACCCAGTACTTC. Translation gives CASSLVGQGTETQYF.